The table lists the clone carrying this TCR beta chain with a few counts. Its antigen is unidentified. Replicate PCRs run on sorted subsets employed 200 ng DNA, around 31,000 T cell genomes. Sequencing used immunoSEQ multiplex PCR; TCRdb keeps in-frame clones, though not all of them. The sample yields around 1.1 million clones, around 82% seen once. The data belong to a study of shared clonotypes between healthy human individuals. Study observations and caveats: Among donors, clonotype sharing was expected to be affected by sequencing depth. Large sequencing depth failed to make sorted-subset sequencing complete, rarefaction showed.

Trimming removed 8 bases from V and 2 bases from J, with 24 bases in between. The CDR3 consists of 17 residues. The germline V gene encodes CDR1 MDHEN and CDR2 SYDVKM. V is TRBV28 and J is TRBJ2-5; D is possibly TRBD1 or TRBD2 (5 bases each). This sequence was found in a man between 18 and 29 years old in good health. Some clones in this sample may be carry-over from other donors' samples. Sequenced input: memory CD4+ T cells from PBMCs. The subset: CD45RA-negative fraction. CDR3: CASQLVGVEGLQETQYF. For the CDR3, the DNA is TGTGCCAGCCAATTAGTCGGGGTTGAGGGGCTGCAAGAGACCCAGTACTTC. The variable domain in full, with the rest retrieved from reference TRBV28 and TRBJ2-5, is DVKVTQSSRYLVKRTGEKVFLECVQDMDHENMFWYRQDPGLGLRLIYFSYDVKMKEKGDIPEGYSVSREKKERFSLILESASTNQTSMYLCASQLVGVEGLQETQYFGPGTRLLVL.